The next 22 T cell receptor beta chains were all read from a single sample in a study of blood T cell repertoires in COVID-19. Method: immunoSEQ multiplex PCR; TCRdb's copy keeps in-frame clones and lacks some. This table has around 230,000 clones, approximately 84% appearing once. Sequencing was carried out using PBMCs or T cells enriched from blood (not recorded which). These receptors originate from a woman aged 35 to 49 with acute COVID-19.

CDR3 residues: CASSSPGLAGAGERQETQYF. The CDR3 DNA sequence: TGCGCCAGCAGCTCCCCGGGACTAGCGGGAGCGGGGGAGCGTCAAGAGACCCAGTACTTC. The rearrangement uses TRBV5-1 and TRBJ2-5; 14 bases are a match to TRBD2. The CDR3 spans 20 residues. Trimming removed 3 bases from V and 2 bases from J; junction bases left unmatched: 15. CDR1 and CDR2 from the germline V gene are SGHRS and YFSETQ.

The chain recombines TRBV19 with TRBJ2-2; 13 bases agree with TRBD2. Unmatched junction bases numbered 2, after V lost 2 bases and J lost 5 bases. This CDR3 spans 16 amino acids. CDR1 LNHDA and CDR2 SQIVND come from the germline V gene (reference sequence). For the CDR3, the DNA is TGTGCCAGTAGTATAATACTAGCGGGAGGGACCGGGGAGCTGTTTTTT. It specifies CASSIILAGGTGELFF.

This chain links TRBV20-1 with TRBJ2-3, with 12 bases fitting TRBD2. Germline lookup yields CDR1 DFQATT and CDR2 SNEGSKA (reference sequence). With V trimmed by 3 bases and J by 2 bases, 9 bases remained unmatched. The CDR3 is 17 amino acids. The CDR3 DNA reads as TGCAGTGCTAGTGAACTAGCGGGAGGTTCTTACACAGATACGCAGTATTTT. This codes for CSASELAGGSYTDTQYF.

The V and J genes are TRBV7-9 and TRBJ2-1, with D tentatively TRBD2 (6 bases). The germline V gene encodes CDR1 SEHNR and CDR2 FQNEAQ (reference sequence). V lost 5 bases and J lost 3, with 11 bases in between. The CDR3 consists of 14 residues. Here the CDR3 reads CASSRDLSYNEQFF. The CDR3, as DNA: TGTGCCAGCAGCCGGGACTTAAGCTACAATGAGCAGTTCTTC.

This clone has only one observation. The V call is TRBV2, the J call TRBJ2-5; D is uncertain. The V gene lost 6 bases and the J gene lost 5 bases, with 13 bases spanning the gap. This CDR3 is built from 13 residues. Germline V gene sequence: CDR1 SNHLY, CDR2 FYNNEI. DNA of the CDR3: TGTGCCAGCAGCCGACATACCGAGGAGACCCAGTACTTC. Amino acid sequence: CASSRHTEETQYF.

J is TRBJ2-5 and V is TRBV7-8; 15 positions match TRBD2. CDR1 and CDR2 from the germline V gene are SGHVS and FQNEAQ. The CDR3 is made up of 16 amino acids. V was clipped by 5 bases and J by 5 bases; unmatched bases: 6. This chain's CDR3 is CASSDLGLAGGETQYF. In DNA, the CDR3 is TGTGCCAGCAGCGACCTGGGACTAGCGGGAGGTGAGACCCAGTACTTC.

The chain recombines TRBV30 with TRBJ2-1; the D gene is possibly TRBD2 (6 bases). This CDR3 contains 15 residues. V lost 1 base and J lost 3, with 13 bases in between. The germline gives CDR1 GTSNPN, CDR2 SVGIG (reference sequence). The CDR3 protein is CAWSGRVKGYNEQFF. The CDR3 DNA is TGTGCCTGGAGTGGGAGGGTAAAAGGCTACAATGAGCAGTTCTTC.

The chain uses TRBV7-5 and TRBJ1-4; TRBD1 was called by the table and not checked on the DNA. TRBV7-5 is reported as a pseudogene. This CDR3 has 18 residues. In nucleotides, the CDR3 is TGTGCCAGAAGCTTCGTGACAGGGTGCTCCTTCGGTAATGAAAAACTGTTTTTT. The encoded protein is CARSFVTGCSFGNEKLFF.

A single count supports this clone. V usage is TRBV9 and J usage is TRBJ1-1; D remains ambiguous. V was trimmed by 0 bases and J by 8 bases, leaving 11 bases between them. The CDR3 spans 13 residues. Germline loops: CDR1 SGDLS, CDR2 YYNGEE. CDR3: CASSVELGREAFF. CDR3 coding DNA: TGTGCCAGCAGCGTAGAGTTGGGCCGGGAAGCTTTCTTT.

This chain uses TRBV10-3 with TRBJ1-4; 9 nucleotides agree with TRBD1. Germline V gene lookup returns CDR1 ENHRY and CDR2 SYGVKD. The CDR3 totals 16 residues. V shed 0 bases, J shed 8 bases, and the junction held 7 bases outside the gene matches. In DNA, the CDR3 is TGTGCCATCAGTGAGTCGGGACAGGGATGGCGGGAAAAACTGTTTTTT. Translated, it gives CAISESGQGWREKLFF.

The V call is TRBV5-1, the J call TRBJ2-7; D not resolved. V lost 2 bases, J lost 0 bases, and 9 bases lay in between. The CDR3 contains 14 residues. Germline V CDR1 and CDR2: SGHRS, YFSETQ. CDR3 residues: CASSLTTSSYEQYF. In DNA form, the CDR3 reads TGCGCCAGCAGCTTAACTACCAGCTCCTACGAGCAGTACTTC. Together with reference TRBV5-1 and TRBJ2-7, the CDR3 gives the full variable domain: KAGVTQTPRYLIKTRGQQVTLSCSPISGHRSVSWYQQTPGQGLQFLFEYFSETQRNKGNFPGRFSGRQFSNSRSEMNVSTLELGDSALYLCASSLTTSSYEQYFGPGTRLTVT.

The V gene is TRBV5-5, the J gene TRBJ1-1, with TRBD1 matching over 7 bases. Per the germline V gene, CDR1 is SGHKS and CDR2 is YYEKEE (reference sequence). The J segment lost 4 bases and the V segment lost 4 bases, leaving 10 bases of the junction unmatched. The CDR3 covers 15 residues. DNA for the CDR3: TGTGCCAGCAGCGCTAGACAGGGAACCGTCACTGAAGCTTTCTTT. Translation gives CASSARQGTVTEAFF.

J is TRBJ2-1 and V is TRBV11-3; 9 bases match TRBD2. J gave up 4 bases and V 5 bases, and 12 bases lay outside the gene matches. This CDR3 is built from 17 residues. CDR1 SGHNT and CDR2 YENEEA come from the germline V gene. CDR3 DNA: TGTGCCAGCAGCCGGAAGTCTAGCGGGACACTTTACAATGAGCAGTTCTTC. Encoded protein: CASSRKSSGTLYNEQFF. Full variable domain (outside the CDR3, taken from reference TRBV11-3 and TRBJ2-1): EAGVVQSPRYKIIEKKQPVAFWCNPISGHNTLYWYLQNLGQGPELLIRYENEEAVDDSQLPKDRFSAERLKGVDSTLKIQPAELGDSAVYLCASSRKSSGTLYNEQFFGPGTRLTVL.

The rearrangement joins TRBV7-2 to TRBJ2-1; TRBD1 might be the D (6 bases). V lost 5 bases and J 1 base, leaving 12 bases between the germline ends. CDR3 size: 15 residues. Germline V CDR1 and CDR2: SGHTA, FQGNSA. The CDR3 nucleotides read TGTGCCAGCAGCCACTACAGGGAATCCTACAATGAGCAGTTCTTC. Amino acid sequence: CASSHYRESYNEQFF. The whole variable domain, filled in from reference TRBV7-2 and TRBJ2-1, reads GAGVSQSPSNKVTEKGKDVELRCDPISGHTALYWYRQSLGQGLEFLIYFQGNSAPDKSGLPSDRFSAERTGGSVSTLTIQRTQQEDSAVYLCASSHYRESYNEQFFGPGTRLTVL.

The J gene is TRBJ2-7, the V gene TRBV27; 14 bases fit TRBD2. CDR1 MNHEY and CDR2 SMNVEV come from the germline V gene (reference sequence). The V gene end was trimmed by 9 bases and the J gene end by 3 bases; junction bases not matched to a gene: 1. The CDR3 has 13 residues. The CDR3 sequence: CASGTSGGYEQYF. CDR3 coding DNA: TGTGCCAGTGGGACTAGCGGGGGCTACGAGCAGTACTTC.

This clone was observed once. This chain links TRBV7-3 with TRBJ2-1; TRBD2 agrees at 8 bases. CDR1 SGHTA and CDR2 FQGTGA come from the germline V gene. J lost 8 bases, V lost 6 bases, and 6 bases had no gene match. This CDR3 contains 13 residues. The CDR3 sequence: CASSSGLEDEQFF. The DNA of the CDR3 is TGTGCCAGCAGTTCGGGACTAGAGGATGAGCAGTTCTTC.

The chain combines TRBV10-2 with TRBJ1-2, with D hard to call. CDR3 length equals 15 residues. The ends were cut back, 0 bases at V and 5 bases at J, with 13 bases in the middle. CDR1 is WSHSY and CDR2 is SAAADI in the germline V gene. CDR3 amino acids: CASSESIAQSYGYTF. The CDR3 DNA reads TGCGCCAGCAGTGAGTCGATCGCACAGTCATATGGCTACACCTTC.

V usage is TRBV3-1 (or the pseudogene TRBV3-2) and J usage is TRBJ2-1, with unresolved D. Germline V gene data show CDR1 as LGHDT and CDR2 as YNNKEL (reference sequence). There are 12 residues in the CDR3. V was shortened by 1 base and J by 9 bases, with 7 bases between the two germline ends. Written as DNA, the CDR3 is TGTGCCAGCAGCCAAGTATTGGCTGAGCAGTTCTTC. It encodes CASSQVLAEQFF.

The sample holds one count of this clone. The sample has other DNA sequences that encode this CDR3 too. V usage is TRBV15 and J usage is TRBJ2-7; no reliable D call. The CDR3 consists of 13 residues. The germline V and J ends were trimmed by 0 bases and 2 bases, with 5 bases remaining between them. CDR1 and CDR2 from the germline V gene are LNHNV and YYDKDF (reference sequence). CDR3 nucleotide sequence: TGTGCCACCAGCAGAGACAGTACCTACGAGCAGTACTTC. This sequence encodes CATSRDSTYEQYF.

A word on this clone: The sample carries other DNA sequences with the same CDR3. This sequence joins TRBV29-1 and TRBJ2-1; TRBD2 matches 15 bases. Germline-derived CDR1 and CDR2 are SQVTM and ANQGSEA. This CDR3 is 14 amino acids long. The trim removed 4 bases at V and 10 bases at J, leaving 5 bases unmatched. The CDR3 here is CSVAPGLAGGEQFF. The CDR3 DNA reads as TGCAGCGTTGCCCCGGGACTAGCGGGAGGAGAGCAGTTCTTC.

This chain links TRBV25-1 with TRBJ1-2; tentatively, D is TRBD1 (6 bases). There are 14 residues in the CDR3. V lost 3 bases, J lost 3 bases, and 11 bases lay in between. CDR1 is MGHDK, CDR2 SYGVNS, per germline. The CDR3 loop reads CASSESDRYYGYTF. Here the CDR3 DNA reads TGTGCCAGCAGTGAGTCGGACAGATACTATGGCTACACCTTC.

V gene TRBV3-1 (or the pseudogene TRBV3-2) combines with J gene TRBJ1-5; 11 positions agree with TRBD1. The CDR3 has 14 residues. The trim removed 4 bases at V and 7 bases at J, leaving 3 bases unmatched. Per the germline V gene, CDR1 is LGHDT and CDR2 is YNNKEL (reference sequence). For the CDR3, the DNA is TGTGCCAGCAGCCTGGGACAGGGGGGCCAGCCCCAGCATTTT. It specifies CASSLGQGGQPQHF.